This T cell receptor beta chain stems from a study of regulatory T cells in long-lasting Graves disease. General observations from the study: Examination was confined to peripheral blood, excluding thyroid tissue. It is possible that accuracy was reduced by the small size of the sample.

Documented time point: newly diagnosed GD, antithyroid drugs for less than 3 months. PBMC-derived RNA was used for the TCR library. Remarks on this clonotype: Its antigen is currently unknown.

CDR3-region Arm-PCR and iRepertoire HTBI primers produced the TCR beta libraries. TCRdb called the multiplex PCR reads again in MiXCR, with one record for every CDR3 protein. In the table there are about 220,000 distinct CDR3 sequences, approximately 16% of which are singletons. The trim removed 2 bases at V and 3 bases at J, leaving 7 bases unmatched. Germline CDR1 GTSNPN, CDR2 SVGIG (reference sequence). The CDR3 length is 16 residues. The chain carries TRBV30 and TRBJ2-3; TRBD1 aligns across 11 bases. This TCR derives from a female donor with Graves disease. Sample: peripheral blood mononuclear cells (PBMCs), taken at new diagnosis, from a patient treated with antithyroid drugs. The CDR3 nucleotides are TGTGCCTGGAGTCCCGCGGACAGGGGGCAAACAGATACGCAGTATTTT. It encodes CAWSPADRGQTDTQYF.